The subject of this entry is one T cell receptor beta chain. This sample was included in a study of blood T cell repertoires in COVID-19. About the study: PBMCs, B-cell-depleted T cells, or T cells were the source of the cDNA or gDNA that made up the material.

V gave up 2 bases and J gave up 5 bases, with 18 bases separating them. Germline V lookup: CDR1 LNHDA, CDR2 SQIVND (reference sequence). The CDR3 extends over 17 amino acids. Clones were read by immunoSEQ multiplex PCR, and TCRdb kept only the in-frame ones, dropping some. The sample lists hundreds of thousands of clones; roughly 90% were seen once. Specimen: peripheral blood. The J gene is TRBJ1-4, the V gene TRBV19; no clear D. This receptor was obtained from a woman in her 40s who had recovered from COVID-19. The chain's CDR3 is CASSIHGRPNRNEKLFF. The CDR3 DNA reads as TGTGCCAGTAGTATACATGGCAGGCCTAACAGAAATGAAAAACTGTTTTTT.